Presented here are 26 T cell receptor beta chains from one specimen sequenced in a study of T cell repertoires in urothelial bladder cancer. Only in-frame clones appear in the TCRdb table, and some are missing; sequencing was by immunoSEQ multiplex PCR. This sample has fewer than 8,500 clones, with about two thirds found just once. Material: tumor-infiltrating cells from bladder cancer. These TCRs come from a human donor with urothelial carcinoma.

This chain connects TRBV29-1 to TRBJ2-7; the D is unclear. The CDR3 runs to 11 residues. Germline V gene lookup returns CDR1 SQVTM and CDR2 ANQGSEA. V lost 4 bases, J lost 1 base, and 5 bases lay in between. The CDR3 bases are TGCAGCGTTGGTCAGTCCTACGAGCAGTACTTC. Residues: CSVGQSYEQYF.

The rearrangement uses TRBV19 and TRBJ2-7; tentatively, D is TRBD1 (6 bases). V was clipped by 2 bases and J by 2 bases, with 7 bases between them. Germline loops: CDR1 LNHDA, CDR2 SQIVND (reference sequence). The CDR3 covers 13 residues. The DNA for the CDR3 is TGTGCCAGTAGTATAACAGGGCCCTACGAGCAGTACTTC. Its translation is CASSITGPYEQYF.

CDR3 amino acids: CASSILGNTGELFF. CDR3 sequence (DNA): TGTGCCAGTAGTATACTGGGGAACACCGGGGAGCTGTTTTTT. The chain employs TRBV19 and TRBJ2-2; D is unresolved. V gave up 2 bases and J gave up 1 base, with 5 bases separating them. CDR1 and CDR2 from the germline V gene are LNHDA and SQIVND (reference sequence). The CDR3 runs to 14 residues.

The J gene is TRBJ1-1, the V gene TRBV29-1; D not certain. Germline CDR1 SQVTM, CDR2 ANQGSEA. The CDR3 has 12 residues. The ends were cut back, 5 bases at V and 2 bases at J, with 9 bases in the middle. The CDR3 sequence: CSVSPSNTEAFF. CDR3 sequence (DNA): TGCAGCGTTTCCCCAAGTAACACTGAAGCTTTCTTT.

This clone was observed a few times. DNA for the CDR3: TGTGCCAGCAGCTTCACAGGGGGCAATCAGCCCCAGCATTTT. Protein: CASSFTGGNQPQHF. The chain couples TRBV5-6 to TRBJ1-5; TRBD1 matches 7 bases. This CDR3 contains 14 residues. Germline CDR1 is SGHDT and CDR2 is YYEEEE. Trimming cost V 2 bases and J 2 bases; bases outside gene matches: 1.

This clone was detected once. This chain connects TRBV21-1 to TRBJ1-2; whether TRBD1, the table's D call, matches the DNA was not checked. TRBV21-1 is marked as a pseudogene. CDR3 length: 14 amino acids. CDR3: CASVGHWVDYGYTF. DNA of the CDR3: TGTGCCAGCGTGGGGCACTGGGTCGACTATGGCTACACCTTC.

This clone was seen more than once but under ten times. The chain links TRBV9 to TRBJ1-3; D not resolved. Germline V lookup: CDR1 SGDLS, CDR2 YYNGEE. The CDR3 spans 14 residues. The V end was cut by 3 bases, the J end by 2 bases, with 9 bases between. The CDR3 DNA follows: TGTGCCAGCAGCGCGGGCGGTACTGGAAACACCATATATTTT. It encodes CASSAGGTGNTIYF. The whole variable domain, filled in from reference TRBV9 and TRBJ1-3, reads DSGVTQTPKHLITATGQRVTLRCSPRSGDLSVYWYQQSLDQGLQFLIQYYNGEERAKGNILERFSAQQFPDLHSELNLSSLELGDSALYFCASSAGGTGNTIYFGEGSWLTVV.

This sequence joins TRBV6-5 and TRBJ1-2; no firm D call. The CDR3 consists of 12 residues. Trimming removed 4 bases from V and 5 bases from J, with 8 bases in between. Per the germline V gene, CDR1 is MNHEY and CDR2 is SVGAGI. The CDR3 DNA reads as TGTGCCAGCAGTTCGCTAGGTTATGGCTACACCTTC. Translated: CASSSLGYGYTF.

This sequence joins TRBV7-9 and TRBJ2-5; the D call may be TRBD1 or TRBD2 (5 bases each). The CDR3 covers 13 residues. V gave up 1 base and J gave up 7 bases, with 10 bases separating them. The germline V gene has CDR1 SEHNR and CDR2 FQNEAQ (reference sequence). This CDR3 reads CASSLEGTGTQYF. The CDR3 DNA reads TGTGCCAGCAGCTTAGAAGGGACGGGGACCCAGTACTTC.

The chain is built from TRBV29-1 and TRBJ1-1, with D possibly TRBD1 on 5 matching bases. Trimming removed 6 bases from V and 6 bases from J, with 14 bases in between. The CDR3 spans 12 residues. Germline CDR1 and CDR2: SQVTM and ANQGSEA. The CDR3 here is CSVPQGDSEAFF. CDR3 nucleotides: TGCAGCGTGCCGCAAGGGGATTCTGAAGCTTTCTTT.

The CDR3 nucleotides read TGTGCCAGCAGCTTAGACCCCGGGACTCAAGCCAAGAGCTCCTACAATGAGCAGTTCTTC. Amino acids: CASSLDPGTQAKSSYNEQFF. This chain connects TRBV11-2 to TRBJ2-1; D possibly corresponds to TRBD2 (6 bases). V shed 0 bases and J shed 0 bases, with 21 bases lying between them. Germline V CDR1 and CDR2: SGHAT, FQNNGV. The CDR3 length is 20 residues.

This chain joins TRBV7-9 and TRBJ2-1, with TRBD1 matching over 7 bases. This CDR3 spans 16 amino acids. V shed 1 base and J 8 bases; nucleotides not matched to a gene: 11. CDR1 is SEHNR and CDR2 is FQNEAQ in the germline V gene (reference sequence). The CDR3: CASSLERRQGGDEQFF. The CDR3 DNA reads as TGTGCCAGCAGCTTAGAGAGGAGACAGGGTGGGGATGAGCAGTTCTTC. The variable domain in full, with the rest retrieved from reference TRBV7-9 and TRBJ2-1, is DTGVSQNPRHKITKRGQNVTFRCDPISEHNRLYWYRQTLGQGPEFLTYFQNEAQLEKSRLLSDRFSAERPKGSFSTLEIQRTEQGDSAMYLCASSLERRQGGDEQFFGPGTRLTVL.

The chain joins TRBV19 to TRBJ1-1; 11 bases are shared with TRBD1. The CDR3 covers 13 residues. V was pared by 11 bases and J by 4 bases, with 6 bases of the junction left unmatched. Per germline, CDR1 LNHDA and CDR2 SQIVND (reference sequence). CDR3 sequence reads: CAAAGTGGTEAFF. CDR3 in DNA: TGTGCCGCGGCCGGGACAGGGGGCACTGAAGCTTTCTTT.

The chain's CDR3 is CASSQGMTQHF. The CDR3 region has the DNA TGTGCCAGCAGCCAAGGGATGACCCAGCATTTT. The chain has TRBV28 and TRBJ1-5; D is unclear. The V gene lost 6 bases and the J gene lost 11 bases, with 11 bases spanning the gap. This CDR3 region has 11 residues. Germline V lookup: CDR1 MDHEN, CDR2 SYDVKM. Based on the CDR3 plus reference TRBV28 and TRBJ1-5, the full variable domain is DVKVTQSSRYLVKRTGEKVFLECVQDMDHENMFWYRQDPGLGLRLIYFSYDVKMKEKGDIPEGYSVSREKKERFSLILESASTNQTSMYLCASSQGMTQHFGDGTRLSIL.

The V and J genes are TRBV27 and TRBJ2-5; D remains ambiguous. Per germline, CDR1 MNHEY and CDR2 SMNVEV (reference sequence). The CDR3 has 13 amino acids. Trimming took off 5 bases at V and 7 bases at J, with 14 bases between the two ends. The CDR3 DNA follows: TGTGCCAGCAGTACAACGGGCCCAGGGACCCAGTACTTC. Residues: CASSTTGPGTQYF.

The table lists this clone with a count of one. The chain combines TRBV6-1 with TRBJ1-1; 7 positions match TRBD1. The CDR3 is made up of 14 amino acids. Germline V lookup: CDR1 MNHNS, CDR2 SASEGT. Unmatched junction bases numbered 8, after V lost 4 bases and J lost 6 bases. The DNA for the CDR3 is TGTGCCAGCAGTGGAGCGGGACAGTTCGCTGAAGCTTTCTTT. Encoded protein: CASSGAGQFAEAFF.

In nucleotides, the CDR3 is TGTGCCAGCAGCTTGCGGGGGCCTGGGGAGACCCAGTACTTC. Its protein product is CASSLRGPGETQYF. The genes are TRBV5-6 and TRBJ2-5, with D perhaps given as TRBD1 or TRBD2 (6 bases each). CDR1 and CDR2 (germline): SGHDT, YYEEEE. V lost 1 base and J lost 5, with 12 bases in between. The CDR3 extends over 14 amino acids.

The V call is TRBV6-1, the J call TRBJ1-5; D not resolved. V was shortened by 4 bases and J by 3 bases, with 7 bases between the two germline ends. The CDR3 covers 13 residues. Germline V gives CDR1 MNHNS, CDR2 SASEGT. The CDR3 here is CASSVRLNQPQHF. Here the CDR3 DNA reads TGTGCCAGCAGTGTACGGCTCAATCAGCCCCAGCATTTT.

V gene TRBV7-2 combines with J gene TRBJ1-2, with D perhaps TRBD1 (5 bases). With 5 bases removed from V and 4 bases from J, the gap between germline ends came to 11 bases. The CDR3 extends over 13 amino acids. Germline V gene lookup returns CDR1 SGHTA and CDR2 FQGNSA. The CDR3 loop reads CASSEQGLYGYTF. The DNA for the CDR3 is TGTGCCAGCAGCGAGCAGGGCCTCTATGGCTACACCTTC.

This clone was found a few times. CDR3 DNA sequence: TGTGCCAGCAGCCAAGGACAGTACTATGGCTACACCTTC. Translated: CASSQGQYYGYTF. The rearrangement links TRBV14 to TRBJ1-2, with TRBD1 as a possible D gene (5 bases). Looked up from germline, CDR1 is SGHDN and CDR2 is FVKESK. V was pared by 1 base and J by 3 bases, with 6 bases between. This CDR3 region has 13 residues.

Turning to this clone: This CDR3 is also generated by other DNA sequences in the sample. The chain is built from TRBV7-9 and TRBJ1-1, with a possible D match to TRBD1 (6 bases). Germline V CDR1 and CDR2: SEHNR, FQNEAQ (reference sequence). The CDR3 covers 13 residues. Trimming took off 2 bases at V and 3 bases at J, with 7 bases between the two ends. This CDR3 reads CASSLSGDTEAFF. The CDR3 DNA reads TGTGCCAGCAGCTTATCAGGGGACACTGAAGCTTTCTTT.

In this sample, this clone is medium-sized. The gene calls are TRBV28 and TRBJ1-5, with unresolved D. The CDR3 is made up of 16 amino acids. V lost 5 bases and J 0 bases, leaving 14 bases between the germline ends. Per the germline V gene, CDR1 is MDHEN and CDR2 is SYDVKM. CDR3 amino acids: CASSRLSGYSNQPQHF. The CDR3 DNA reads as TGTGCCAGCAGTCGCCTTAGTGGGTATAGCAATCAGCCCCAGCATTTT.

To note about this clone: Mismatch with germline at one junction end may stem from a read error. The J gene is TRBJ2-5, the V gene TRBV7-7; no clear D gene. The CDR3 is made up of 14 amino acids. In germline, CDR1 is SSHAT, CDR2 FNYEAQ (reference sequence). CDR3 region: CASSPLNYAETQYF. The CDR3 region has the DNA TGTGCTAGCAGCCCCTTGAATTATGCGGAGACCCAGTACTTC.

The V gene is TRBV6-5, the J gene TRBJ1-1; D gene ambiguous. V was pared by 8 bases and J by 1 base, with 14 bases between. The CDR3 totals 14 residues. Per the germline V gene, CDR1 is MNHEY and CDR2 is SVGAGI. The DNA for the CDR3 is TGTGCCAGCTCAGTTACCCCAGGGAACACTGAAGCTTTCTTT. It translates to CASSVTPGNTEAFF.

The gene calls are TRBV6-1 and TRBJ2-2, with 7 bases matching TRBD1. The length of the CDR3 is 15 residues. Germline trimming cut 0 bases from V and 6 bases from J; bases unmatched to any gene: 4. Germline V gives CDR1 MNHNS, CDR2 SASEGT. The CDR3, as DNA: TGTGCCAGCAGTGAAGCCTACCAGGGGGCCGGGGAGCTGTTTTTT. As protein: CASSEAYQGAGELFF.

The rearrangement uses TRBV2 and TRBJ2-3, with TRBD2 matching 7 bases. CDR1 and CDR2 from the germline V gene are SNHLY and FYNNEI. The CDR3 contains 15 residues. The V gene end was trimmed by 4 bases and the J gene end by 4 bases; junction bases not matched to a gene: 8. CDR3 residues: CASSVYSGDSDTQYF. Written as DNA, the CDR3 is TGTGCCAGCAGTGTTTACAGCGGGGACTCAGATACGCAGTATTTT.